The 5 T cell receptor beta chains reported below all come from one sample, sequenced in a study of blood T cell repertoires in COVID-19. Generated by immunoSEQ multiplex PCR, the TCRdb table keeps only in-frame clones and is missing some. Of about 280,000 clones listed, around nine tenths are singletons. Sequenced sample: PBMCs or T cells enriched from blood (not recorded which). The receptors stem from a woman aged 60-75 years in a cohort exposed to, infected with or recovered from COVID-19 (not recorded which).

The chain's CDR3 is CASSLDVTYEQYF. DNA for the CDR3: TGTGCCAGCAGCTTGGACGTGACATACGAGCAGTACTTC. The chain carries TRBV5-4 and TRBJ2-7; no clear D. The CDR3 is 13 amino acids. Germline assignment: CDR1 SGHNT and CDR2 YYREEE (reference sequence). V lost 0 bases and J 4 bases, leaving 8 bases between the germline ends.

This chain uses TRBV10-1 with TRBJ2-3; D unclear. The germline V and J ends were trimmed by 0 bases and 1 base, with 11 bases remaining between them. Per germline, CDR1 WNHNN and CDR2 SYGVQD (reference sequence). The CDR3 has 16 residues. CDR3 in amino acids: CASSESTKSGTDTQYF. The CDR3 bases are TGCGCCAGCAGTGAGTCAACGAAAAGCGGCACAGATACGCAGTATTTT.

V usage is TRBV27 and J usage is TRBJ2-1; TRBD2 aligns across 9 bases. The CDR3 contains 15 residues. From germline, CDR1 is MNHEY and CDR2 SMNVEV (reference sequence). V lost 3 bases to trimming and J lost 4 bases; unmatched junction nucleotides: 4. The CDR3 coding sequence is TGTGCCAGCAGTTTGGCTAGCGGGGTTTACAATGAGCAGTTCTTC. This encodes CASSLASGVYNEQFF.

This rearrangement joins TRBV24-1 to TRBJ2-2, with 15 nucleotides matching TRBD2. The CDR3 covers 18 residues. CDR1 KGHDR and CDR2 SFDVKD come from the germline V gene. The junction had 6 bases not matched to a gene; V was cut back by 1 base and J by 7 bases. CDR3 region: CATSDFRQGLAGGGELFF. CDR3 coding DNA: TGTGCCACCAGTGATTTCCGTCAGGGACTAGCGGGAGGCGGGGAGCTGTTTTTT.

The chain uses TRBV12-3 or TRBV12-4 and TRBJ1-5; D is uncertain. The CDR3 has 13 residues. Between the trimmed V and J ends, which lost 2 bases and 4 bases, there was a span of 6 bases. The CDR3 loop reads CASSLNQNQPQHF. DNA of the CDR3: TGTGCCAGCAGTTTAAATCAGAATCAGCCCCAGCATTTT.